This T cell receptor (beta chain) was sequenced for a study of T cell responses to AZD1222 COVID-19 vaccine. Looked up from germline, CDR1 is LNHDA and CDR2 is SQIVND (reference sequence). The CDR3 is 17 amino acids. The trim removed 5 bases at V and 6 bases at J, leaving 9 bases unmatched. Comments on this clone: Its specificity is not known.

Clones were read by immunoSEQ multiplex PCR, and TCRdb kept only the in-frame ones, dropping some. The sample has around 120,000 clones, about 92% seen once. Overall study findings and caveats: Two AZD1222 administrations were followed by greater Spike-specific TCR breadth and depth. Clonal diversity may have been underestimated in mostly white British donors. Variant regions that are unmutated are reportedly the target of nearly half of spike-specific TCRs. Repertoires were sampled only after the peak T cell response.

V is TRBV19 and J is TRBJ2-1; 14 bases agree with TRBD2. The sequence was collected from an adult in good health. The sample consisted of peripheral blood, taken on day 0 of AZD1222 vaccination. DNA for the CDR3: TGTGCCAGTAGTCCGGGACTAGCGGGGGACCTACCCAATGAGCAGTTCTTC. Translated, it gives CASSPGLAGDLPNEQFF. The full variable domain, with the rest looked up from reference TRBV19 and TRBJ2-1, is DGGITQSPKYLFRKEGQNVTLSCEQNLNHDAMYWYRQDPGQGLRLIYYSQIVNDFQKGDIAEGYSVSREKKESFPLTVTSAQKNPTAFYLCASSPGLAGDLPNEQFFGPGTRLTVL.